This T cell receptor beta chain was sequenced for a study of vaccination effects on CD4 cells after COVID-19. Study-level results: There was marked clonal contraction among infection- and vaccine-induced clones late after vaccination.

After expansion with viral peptide pools in the ViraFEST assay, antigen-specific CD4+ T cells were sequenced. Isolation of CD4+ T cells took place after about 10 days of culture. Everyone in the study got two shots of either the BNT162b2 or mRNA-1273 vaccine. Vaccine recipients lacked prior SARS-CoV-2 infection and had negative nucleocapsid antibodies. The authors exchanged half the medium for IL-2 medium on days 3 and 7. Points on this clone: Its target is unknown.

Measured with immunoSEQ multiplex PCR; TCRdb has only the in-frame clones, and not every one. In the table there are 64,000 or so clones, 75% to 85% of which are singletons. Germline V CDR1 and CDR2: SGHNT, YYREEE (reference sequence). The V and J ends lost 5 bases and 7 bases, in that order; junction bases with no gene match: 12. This CDR3 contains 16 residues. This material consisted of CD4+ T cells from PBMCs cultured with HCoV-OC43 spike peptides, taken after COVID-19 vaccination. Subset reported: HCoV-OC43 spike overlapping peptide pool stimulation. The receptor comes from a human donor who received a COVID-19 vaccine. The rearrangement uses TRBV5-4 and TRBJ1-3; 10 nucleotides agree with TRBD1. The CDR3 here is CASSYATGTGDNTIYF. Here the CDR3 DNA reads TGTGCCAGCAGTTACGCCACCGGGACAGGGGATAACACCATATATTTT.